Each of the 6 T cell receptor beta chains below was sequenced from the same sample in a study of T-cell memory formation after mild COVID-19. Each CDR3 protein gets one entry after TCRdb re-called the 5' RACE reads with MiXCR. The table includes about 540,000 distinct CDR3 sequences, about a fifth detected once. Sequenced input: PBMCs or a T cell subset sorted from them (not recorded which). Receptor source: an adult woman who had mild COVID-19 (a few samples of this study predate the infection). Cell type and time point are not known.

This clonotype appeared a few times. The rearrangement joins TRBV15 to TRBJ2-7, with 9 bases lining up with TRBD1. Germline trimming cut 0 bases from V and 4 bases from J; bases unmatched to any gene: 7. Germline V gene data show CDR1 as LNHNV and CDR2 as YYDKDF (reference sequence). CDR3 length: 16 amino acids. The CDR3: CATSRDGGTGFYEQYF. CDR3 sequence (DNA): TGTGCCACCAGCAGAGATGGAGGGACAGGGTTTTACGAGCAGTACTTC.

This chain connects TRBV25-1 to TRBJ2-7, with TRBD1 identical over 9 bases. The CDR3 runs to 16 residues. Germline lookup yields CDR1 MGHDK and CDR2 SYGVNS. J gave up 1 base and V 3 bases, and 7 bases lay outside the gene matches. This CDR3 is CASSDGRTGVSYEQYF. In DNA form, the CDR3 reads TGTGCCAGCAGTGATGGGCGGACAGGGGTATCCTACGAGCAGTACTTC.

The CDR3 DNA reads as TGTGCCAGCAGCTTAGCCGGGAGTTGGATAGATACGCAGTATTTT. It codes for CASSLAGSWIDTQYF. This chain uses TRBV7-8 with TRBJ2-3; TRBD2 might be the D (6 bases). Germline CDR1 SGHVS, CDR2 FQNEAQ. CDR3 size: 15 residues. Trimming stripped 0 bases from V and 5 bases from J, with 12 bases between.

This clonotype was picked up a small number of times. The chain employs TRBV7-8 and TRBJ2-7; tentatively, D is TRBD1 (5 bases). V lost 5 bases and J lost 4, with 15 bases in between. CDR3 length: 14 residues. Germline V lookup: CDR1 SGHVS, CDR2 FQNEAQ. The CDR3 is CASSQNTRGYEQYF. The CDR3 region has the DNA TGTGCCAGCAGCCAAAACACAAGGGGATACGAGCAGTACTTC.

The chain employs TRBV9 and TRBJ2-1; 10 bases are a match to TRBD2. The CDR3 has 16 amino acids. V was clipped by 2 bases and J by 6 bases; unmatched bases: 8. CDR1 SGDLS and CDR2 YYNGEE come from the germline V gene. CDR3: CASSVELAGEFNEQFF. The CDR3 bases are TGTGCCAGCAGCGTCGAGCTAGCGGGAGAGTTCAATGAGCAGTTCTTC. Looking up the rest from reference TRBV9 and TRBJ2-1 gives the full variable domain: DSGVTQTPKHLITATGQRVTLRCSPRSGDLSVYWYQQSLDQGLQFLIQYYNGEERAKGNILERFSAQQFPDLHSELNLSSLELGDSALYFCASSVELAGEFNEQFFGPGTRLTVL.

V and J are TRBV6-1 and TRBJ1-5; D remains unclear. The CDR3 is made up of 16 amino acids. In germline, CDR1 is MNHNS, CDR2 SASEGT. Between the trimmed V and J ends, which lost 3 bases and 1 base, there was a span of 13 bases. This chain's CDR3 is CASSDGNSISNQPQHF. CDR3 coding DNA: TGTGCCAGCAGTGACGGGAACAGTATAAGCAATCAGCCCCAGCATTTT.